The 32 T cell receptor beta chains presented below share a single source sample, sequenced in a study of blood T cell repertoires in COVID-19. Sequenced by immunoSEQ multiplex PCR; TCRdb stores in-frame clones only, minus some. The sample yields 250,000 or so clones, around four fifths seen once. Sample: peripheral blood. These receptors were taken from a woman of 80 years or more with acute or convalescent COVID-19.

CDR3 in DNA: TGCAGTGCTAGTAGAACTGTGGAGCCAAGCACAGATACGCAGTATTTT. Protein sequence: CSASRTVEPSTDTQYF. The rearrangement joins TRBV20-1 to TRBJ2-3; D is unclear. Germline CDR1 DFQATT, CDR2 SNEGSKA (reference sequence). Trimming pared 3 bases from V and 0 bases from J, leaving 16 bases between. The CDR3 runs to 16 residues.

DNA of the CDR3: TGTGCCAGCAGTGAGCATTGGGGGGGTCCTGGAAACACCATATATTTT. Protein product: CASSEHWGGPGNTIYF. The chain recombines TRBV6-1 with TRBJ1-3, with a weak D call TRBD1 (5 bases). The CDR3 is 16 residues long. The ends were cut back, 3 bases at V and 2 bases at J, with 14 bases in the middle. The germline CDR1 and CDR2 sequences are MNHNS and SASEGT.

This chain connects TRBV7-2 to TRBJ1-2; D call uncertain. Trimming took off 5 bases at V and 5 bases at J, with 12 bases between the two ends. The germline V gene has CDR1 SGHTA and CDR2 FQGNSA. CDR3 length: 13 amino acids. The CDR3 is CASSPGLQYGYTF. CDR3 bases: TGTGCCAGCAGCCCAGGACTGCAGTATGGCTACACCTTC.

The V call is TRBV4-2, the J call TRBJ1-5; the match to TRBD1 covers 8 bases. J was trimmed by 0 bases and V by 1 base; bases with no gene match: 8. CDR3 length: 18 amino acids. The germline gives CDR1 LGHNA, CDR2 YNFKEQ. CDR3 in DNA: TGTGCCAGCAGCCAAGCAGGGGGCTGGGGATATAGCAATCAGCCCCAGCATTTT. Amino acid sequence: CASSQAGGWGYSNQPQHF.

The chain employs TRBV5-1 and TRBJ2-3; 7 bases match TRBD1. V was clipped by 0 bases and J by 7 bases; unmatched bases: 5. This CDR3 has 14 residues. The germline CDR1 and CDR2 sequences are SGHRS and YFSETQ. The CDR3 reads CASSLEQGLNTQYF. For the CDR3, the DNA is TGCGCCAGCAGCTTGGAACAGGGGCTAAATACGCAGTATTTT. The entire variable domain, with the rest obtained from reference TRBV5-1 and TRBJ2-3, is as follows: KAGVTQTPRYLIKTRGQQVTLSCSPISGHRSVSWYQQTPGQGLQFLFEYFSETQRNKGNFPGRFSGRQFSNSRSEMNVSTLELGDSALYLCASSLEQGLNTQYFGPGTRLTVL.

The V gene is TRBV29-1, the J gene TRBJ1-1, with 9 bases fitting TRBD1. Germline assignment: CDR1 SQVTM and CDR2 ANQGSEA. Trimming at V came to 1 base and at J to 3 bases, leaving 6 bases not matched to a gene. CDR3 length equals 15 residues. As DNA, the CDR3 is TGCAGCGTTGAAGGGGCGGACAGGGGATACACTGAAGCTTTCTTT. It encodes CSVEGADRGYTEAFF.

This clone was seen only a few times. The J gene is TRBJ1-1, the V gene TRBV5-1; 8 nucleotides align to TRBD1. The germline V gene has CDR1 SGHRS and CDR2 YFSETQ. V was pared by 3 bases and J by 1 base, with 5 bases of the junction left unmatched. CDR3 size: 15 residues. The CDR3 spells CASSSWGQANTEAFF. The CDR3, as DNA: TGCGCCAGCAGCTCATGGGGACAGGCGAACACTGAAGCTTTCTTT.

The chain links TRBV11-2 to TRBJ2-7; D call uncertain. Trimming pared 5 bases from V and 7 bases from J, leaving 12 bases between. The CDR3 sequence is 12 residues long. Germline V gene sequence: CDR1 SGHAT, CDR2 FQNNGV. The DNA for the CDR3 is TGTGCCAGCAGCAGGTGGAGTAAGGAGCAGTACTTC. This sequence encodes CASSRWSKEQYF.

This clone was recorded once. Other nucleotide sequences in the sample specify the same CDR3. The chain carries TRBV4-1 and TRBJ2-1, with D perhaps TRBD1 (6 bases). Trimming took off 0 bases at V and 0 bases at J, with 15 bases between the two ends. CDR1 and CDR2 (germline): MGHRA, YSYEKL. CDR3 length equals 18 residues. CDR3 sequence: CASSQEGRGGSSYNEQFF. CDR3 DNA sequence: TGCGCCAGCAGCCAAGAAGGAAGAGGGGGTTCCTCCTACAATGAGCAGTTCTTC.

The gene calls are TRBV18 and TRBJ1-2, with 8 bases fitting TRBD1. Per the germline V gene, CDR1 is KGHSH and CDR2 is LQKENI. The V segment lost 6 bases and the J segment 3 bases; nucleotides outside the gene matches: 6. The CDR3 has 14 residues. The CDR3 region has the DNA TGTGCCAGCTCTAGGGACAGGACTTACTATGGCTACACCTTC. It specifies CASSRDRTYYGYTF.

This chain links TRBV7-9 with TRBJ1-1; 8 bases are shared with TRBD1. V gave up 6 bases and J gave up 4 bases; unmatched junction bases: 4. Germline V lookup: CDR1 SEHNR, CDR2 FQNEAQ (reference sequence). The length of the CDR3 is 13 residues. The CDR3 DNA reads TGTGCCAGCAGGAGCCAGGGGGCCACTGAAGCTTTCTTT. Amino acid sequence: CASRSQGATEAFF.

The chain employs TRBV7-9 and TRBJ1-1, with a possible D match to TRBD1 (6 bases). The CDR3 is 14 residues long. V was pared by 5 bases and J by 5 bases, with 15 bases between. Germline lookup yields CDR1 SEHNR and CDR2 FQNEAQ (reference sequence). The CDR3: CASSRGGTGTEAFF. CDR3 bases: TGTGCCAGCAGCCGAGGCGGAACAGGGACTGAAGCTTTCTTT.

V gene TRBV7-9 combines with J gene TRBJ1-1; 9 bases match TRBD1. Germline trimming cut 4 bases from V and 5 bases from J; bases unmatched to any gene: 8. Per germline, CDR1 SEHNR and CDR2 FQNEAQ (reference sequence). This CDR3 has 15 residues. The CDR3 DNA sequence: TGTGCCAGCAGCTCAAAGGGGACAGGGTTGACTGAAGCTTTCTTT. This translates into CASSSKGTGLTEAFF. The variable domain in full, with the rest retrieved from reference TRBV7-9 and TRBJ1-1, is DTGVSQNPRHKITKRGQNVTFRCDPISEHNRLYWYRQTLGQGPEFLTYFQNEAQLEKSRLLSDRFSAERPKGSFSTLEIQRTEQGDSAMYLCASSSKGTGLTEAFFGQGTRLTVV.

This clone came up once. The CDR3 loop is CASSLVLAGRETQYF. The DNA for the CDR3 is TGTGCCAGCAGCTTAGTACTAGCGGGGAGGGAGACCCAGTACTTC. J is TRBJ2-5 and V is TRBV5-4, with 10 bases identical to TRBD2. The V gene end was trimmed by 2 bases and the J gene end by 5 bases; junction bases not matched to a gene: 6. The germline CDR1 and CDR2 sequences are SGHNT and YYREEE (reference sequence). CDR3 length equals 15 residues.

The chain uses TRBV4-3 and TRBJ2-5; 12 bases are shared with TRBD2. V lost 0 bases to trimming and J lost 4 bases; unmatched junction nucleotides: 3. The germline CDR1 and CDR2 sequences are LGHNA and YSLEER. The CDR3 consists of 16 residues. In DNA, the CDR3 is TGCGCCAGCAGCCAAGATCTAGCGGGGGGGCTAGAGACCCAGTACTTC. It yields the protein CASSQDLAGGLETQYF.

The table lists this clone with a count of one. The chain recombines TRBV10-3 with TRBJ2-7, with D unresolved. Trimming took off 2 bases at V and 2 bases at J, with 4 bases between the two ends. This CDR3 region has 12 residues. Germline V lookup: CDR1 ENHRY, CDR2 SYGVKD. The CDR3 is CAISETPYEQYF. The CDR3 bases are TGTGCCATCAGTGAGACTCCCTACGAGCAGTACTTC.

The chain couples TRBV5-5 to TRBJ1-2, with a weak D call TRBD1 (6 bases). Deletions cut 3 bases from V and 4 bases from J, with 13 bases between. In germline, CDR1 is SGHKS, CDR2 YYEKEE (reference sequence). This CDR3 comprises 14 residues. CDR3 protein: CASSSDSPFYGYTF. The CDR3 bases are TGTGCCAGCAGCTCGGACAGCCCTTTCTATGGCTACACCTTC.

This rearrangement joins TRBV19 to TRBJ2-2; 11 bases match TRBD1. This CDR3 spans 15 amino acids. J gave up 9 bases and V 3 bases, and 6 bases lay outside the gene matches. The germline V gene has CDR1 LNHDA and CDR2 SQIVND (reference sequence). CDR3 protein: CASSIGTGGVRELFF. The DNA for the CDR3 is TGTGCCAGTAGTATCGGGACAGGGGGGGTCCGGGAGCTGTTTTTT.

The V and J genes are TRBV18 and TRBJ2-1; TRBD2 matches 10 bases. There are 15 residues in the CDR3. Germline-derived CDR1 and CDR2 are KGHSH and LQKENI. V lost 3 bases and J lost 6; bases outside the gene matches: 5. DNA of the CDR3: TGTGCCAGCTCACCGGGACTAGCGAGTGTCAATGAGCAGTTCTTC. As protein: CASSPGLASVNEQFF.

CDR3 sequence (DNA): TGTGCCAGCAGTTACTCTGGGGCCATCAACTATGGCTACACCTTC. Its protein is CASSYSGAINYGYTF. The chain uses TRBV6-5 and TRBJ1-2; possible D gene TRBD1, 5 bases. Trimming took off 0 bases at V and 2 bases at J, with 10 bases between the two ends. The CDR3 length is 15 residues. Germline loops: CDR1 MNHEY, CDR2 SVGAGI.

The chain employs TRBV21-1 and TRBJ2-4; TRBD1 is taken as the D call from the table, unchecked against the DNA. TRBV21-1 is described as a pseudogene. CDR3 length: 16 amino acids. This CDR3 is CASSKGAGVAKNIQYF. Here the CDR3 DNA reads TGTGCCAGCAGCAAAGGGGCAGGGGTAGCCAAAAACATTCAGTACTTC.

V and J are TRBV5-4 and TRBJ2-7; the match to TRBD1 covers 9 bases. The CDR3 is 16 amino acids. Germline V lookup: CDR1 SGHNT, CDR2 YYREEE (reference sequence). Germline trimming cut 0 bases from V and 7 bases from J; bases unmatched to any gene: 11. In nucleotides, the CDR3 is TGTGCCAGCAGCTTGGGTGCCTTAGGGACAGGGTCAGAGCAGTACTTC. Its translation is CASSLGALGTGSEQYF.

With respect to this clone: One end of the junction is discordant with germline, which a read error may explain. This chain joins TRBV11-2 and TRBJ2-3, with 13 positions matching TRBD2. Germline assignment: CDR1 SGHAT and CDR2 FQNNGV. This CDR3 contains 15 residues. This CDR3 reads CASSLGTSGTVTQYF. CDR3 nucleotides: TGTGCCAGCAGCCTGGGGACTAGCGGGACAGTTACGCAGTATTTT.

The genes are TRBV11-2 and TRBJ2-3, with 11 bases that match TRBD2. Germline V gives CDR1 SGHAT, CDR2 FQNNGV. V dropped 1 base and J dropped 0; count of bases not matched to a gene: 6. The CDR3 consists of 18 residues. For the CDR3, the DNA is TGTGCCAGCAGCTTAGTCCCGACTAGCGGGGCTAGCACAGATACGCAGTATTTT. Translation: CASSLVPTSGASTDTQYF.

This rearrangement joins TRBV7-9 to TRBJ1-5; 8 bases align to TRBD1. This CDR3 is built from 15 residues. Per germline, CDR1 SEHNR and CDR2 FQNEAQ (reference sequence). V gave up 3 bases and J gave up 2 bases; unmatched junction bases: 3. CDR3 DNA: TGTGCCAGCAGCTTCCAGGGGGCCGGCAATCAGCCCCAGCATTTT. Amino acid sequence: CASSFQGAGNQPQHF.

This clone was seen just once. The J gene is TRBJ1-2, the V gene TRBV5-6; D is ambiguous. CDR1 and CDR2 (germline): SGHDT, YYEEEE. The CDR3 spans 17 residues. V was cut by 3 bases and J by 7 bases, with 25 bases left in between. Here the CDR3 reads CASSSKYVKDSPLGYTF. DNA for the CDR3: TGTGCCAGCAGCTCAAAATATGTTAAGGACTCACCCCTTGGCTACACCTTC.

J is TRBJ2-1 and V is TRBV23-1; TRBD1 agrees at 9 bases. Being an ORF, TRBV23-1 has a function that is uncertain. Trimming cost V 2 bases and J 7 bases; bases outside gene matches: 9. The CDR3 consists of 16 residues. The DNA for the CDR3 is TGCGCCAGCAGTCAACTACCGGGACAGGGATGTAATGAGCAGTTCTTC. It is translated as CASSQLPGQGCNEQFF.

The chain uses TRBV18 and TRBJ2-1, with D perhaps matching TRBD1 (6 bases). The CDR3 totals 17 residues. Germline CDR1 is KGHSH and CDR2 is LQKENI. Trimming took 2 bases from V and 0 from J, leaving 14 bases between them. CDR3 loop: CASSPYPEDSSYNEQFF. CDR3 in DNA: TGTGCCAGCTCACCATATCCAGAGGACAGCTCCTACAATGAGCAGTTCTTC.

The sample holds a few counts of this clone. V and J are TRBV19 and TRBJ1-2; the match to TRBD1 covers 8 bases. CDR1 and CDR2 (germline): LNHDA, SQIVND (reference sequence). J lost 3 bases, V lost 2 bases, and 11 bases had no gene match. There are 17 residues in the CDR3. This CDR3 reads CASSIRPGTGDHYGYTF. The CDR3 DNA sequence: TGTGCCAGTAGTATAAGGCCCGGGACAGGTGACCACTATGGCTACACCTTC.

Concerning this clone: A junction end diverges from the germline sequence, so it may reflect a read error. The rearrangement uses TRBV7-9 and TRBJ1-2; D is uncertain. Germline-derived CDR1 and CDR2 are SEHNR and FQNEAQ (reference sequence). The CDR3 is made up of 12 amino acids. This CDR3 reads CASSLANYGHTF. CDR3 DNA: TGTGCCAGCAGCTTAGCTAACTATGGCCACACCTTC.

The gene calls are TRBV7-2 and TRBJ2-3; D may be TRBD2 (5 bases). The CDR3 totals 16 residues. The V and J ends lost 2 bases and 3 bases respectively, with 15 bases between them. Germline CDR1 and CDR2: SGHTA and FQGNSA. The chain's CDR3 is CASSLLGNGNTDTQYF. In DNA, the CDR3 is TGTGCCAGCAGCTTATTGGGTAACGGGAATACAGATACGCAGTATTTT.

This clone has a handful of counts. The rearrangement links TRBV4-3 to TRBJ1-6; TRBD1 matches 7 bases. With V trimmed by 0 bases and J by 5 bases, 1 base remained unmatched. This CDR3 comprises 15 residues. The germline V gene has CDR1 LGHNA and CDR2 YSLEER. CDR3: CASSQDTGDNSPLHF. The CDR3 bases are TGCGCCAGCAGCCAAGATACAGGGGATAATTCACCCCTCCACTTT.